This T cell receptor beta chain is from a study of OX40 agonist ivuxolimab in advanced cancers. Study at large: The dose-escalation group included hepatocellular carcinoma, melanoma, renal cell carcinoma and head and neck cancer.

Produced via immunoSEQ multiplex PCR; TCRdb's table is partial and in-frame only. The table shows roughly 64,000 clones, with around 84% occurring only once. The J segment lost 3 bases and the V segment lost 0 bases, leaving 5 bases of the junction unmatched. This CDR3 comprises 16 residues. The germline V gene encodes CDR1 SGDLS and CDR2 YYNGEE. J is TRBJ2-2 and V is TRBV9; TRBD2 matches 7 bases. This TCR was sampled from an adult with an advanced solid tumor such as melanoma, head and neck, liver or kidney cancer. The source material was CD4+ or CD8+ T cells sorted from blood, sampled in a trial of the OX40 agonist ivuxolimab. The CDR3 sequence is CASSVVGGADTGELFF. Written as DNA, the CDR3 is TGTGCCAGCAGCGTAGTGGGAGGGGCCGACACCGGGGAGCTGTTTTTT.